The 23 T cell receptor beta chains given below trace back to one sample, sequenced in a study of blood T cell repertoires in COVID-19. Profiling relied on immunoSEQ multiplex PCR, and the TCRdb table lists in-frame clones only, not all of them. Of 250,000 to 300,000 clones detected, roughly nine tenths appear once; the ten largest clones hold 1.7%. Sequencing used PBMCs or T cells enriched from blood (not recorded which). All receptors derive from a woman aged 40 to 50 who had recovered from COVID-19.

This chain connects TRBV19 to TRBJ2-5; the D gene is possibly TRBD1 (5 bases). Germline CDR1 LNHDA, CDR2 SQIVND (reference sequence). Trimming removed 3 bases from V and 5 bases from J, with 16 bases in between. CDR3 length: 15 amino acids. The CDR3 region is CASSIRARLRETQYF. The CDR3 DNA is TGTGCCAGTAGTATCAGGGCCCGATTGAGGGAGACCCAGTACTTC.

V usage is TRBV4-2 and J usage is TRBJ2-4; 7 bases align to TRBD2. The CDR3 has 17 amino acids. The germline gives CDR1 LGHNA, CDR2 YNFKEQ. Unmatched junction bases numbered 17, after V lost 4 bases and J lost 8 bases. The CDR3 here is CASSPHPREGPKDIQYF. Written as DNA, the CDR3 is TGTGCCAGCAGCCCCCACCCGAGGGAGGGCCCAAAGGACATTCAGTACTTC.

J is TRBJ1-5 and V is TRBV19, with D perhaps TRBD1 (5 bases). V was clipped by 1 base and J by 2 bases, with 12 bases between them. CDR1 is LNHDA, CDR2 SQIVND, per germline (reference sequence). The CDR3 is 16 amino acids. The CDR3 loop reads CASSIGSGGGNQPQHF. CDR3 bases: TGTGCCAGTAGTATAGGTTCGGGAGGGGGCAATCAGCCCCAGCATTTT.

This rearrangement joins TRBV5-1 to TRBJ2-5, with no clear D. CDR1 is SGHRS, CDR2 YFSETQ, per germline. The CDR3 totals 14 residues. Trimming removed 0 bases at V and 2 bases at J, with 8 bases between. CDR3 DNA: TGCGCCAGCAGCTTGGTGGCAACACAAGAGACCCAGTACTTC. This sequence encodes CASSLVATQETQYF.

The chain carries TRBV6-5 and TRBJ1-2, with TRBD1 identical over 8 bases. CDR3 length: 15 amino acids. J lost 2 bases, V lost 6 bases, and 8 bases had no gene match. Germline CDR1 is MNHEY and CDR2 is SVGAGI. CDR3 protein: CASSSGGRGNYGYTF. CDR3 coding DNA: TGTGCCAGCAGCTCAGGGGGCAGGGGGAACTATGGCTACACCTTC.

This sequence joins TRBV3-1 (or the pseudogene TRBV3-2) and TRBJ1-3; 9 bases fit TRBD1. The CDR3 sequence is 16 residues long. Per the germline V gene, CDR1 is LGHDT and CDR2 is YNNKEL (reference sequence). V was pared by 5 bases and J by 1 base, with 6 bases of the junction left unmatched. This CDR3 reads CASSIGTGLSGNTIYF. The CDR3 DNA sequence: TGTGCCAGCAGCATCGGGACAGGGCTTTCTGGAAACACCATATATTTT.

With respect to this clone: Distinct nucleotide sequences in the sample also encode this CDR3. The CDR3 region is CASSPGTSGYEQYF. DNA of the CDR3: TGTGCCAGCTCACCAGGGACTAGCGGCTACGAGCAGTACTTC. The chain couples TRBV18 to TRBJ2-7; the match to TRBD2 covers 11 bases. The J segment lost 3 bases and the V segment lost 2 bases, leaving 0 bases of the junction unmatched. Germline assignment: CDR1 KGHSH and CDR2 LQKENI. CDR3 length: 14 amino acids. The full variable domain, its missing parts supplied by reference TRBV18 and TRBJ2-7, is NAGVMQNPRHLVRRRGQEARLRCSPMKGHSHVYWYRQLPEEGLKFMVYLQKENIIDESGMPKERFSAEFPKEGPSILRIQQVVRGDSAAYFCASSPGTSGYEQYFGPGTRLTVT.

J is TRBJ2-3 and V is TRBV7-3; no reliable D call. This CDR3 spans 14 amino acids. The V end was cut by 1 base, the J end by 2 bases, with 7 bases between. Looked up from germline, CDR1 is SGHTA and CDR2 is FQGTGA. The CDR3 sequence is CASSLRATTDTQYF. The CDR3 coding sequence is TGTGCCAGCAGCTTAAGGGCAACCACAGATACGCAGTATTTT. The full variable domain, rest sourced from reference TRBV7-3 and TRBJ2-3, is GAGVSQTPSNKVTEKGKYVELRCDPISGHTALYWYRQSLGQGPEFLIYFQGTGAADDSGLPNDRFFAVRPEGSVSTLKIQRTERGDSAVYLCASSLRATTDTQYFGPGTRLTVL.

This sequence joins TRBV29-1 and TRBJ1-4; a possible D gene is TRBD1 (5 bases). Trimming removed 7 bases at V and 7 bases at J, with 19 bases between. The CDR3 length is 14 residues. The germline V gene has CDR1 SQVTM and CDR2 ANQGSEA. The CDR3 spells CSALEIGATEKLFF. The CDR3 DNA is TGCAGCGCCCTTGAAATAGGGGCGACTGAAAAACTGTTTTTT.

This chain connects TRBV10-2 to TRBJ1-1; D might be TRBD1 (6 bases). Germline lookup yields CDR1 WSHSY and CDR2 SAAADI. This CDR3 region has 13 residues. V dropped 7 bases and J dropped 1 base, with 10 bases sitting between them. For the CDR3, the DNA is TGCGCCAGCAAGCCGACAGGGAACACTGAAGCTTTCTTT. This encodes CASKPTGNTEAFF.

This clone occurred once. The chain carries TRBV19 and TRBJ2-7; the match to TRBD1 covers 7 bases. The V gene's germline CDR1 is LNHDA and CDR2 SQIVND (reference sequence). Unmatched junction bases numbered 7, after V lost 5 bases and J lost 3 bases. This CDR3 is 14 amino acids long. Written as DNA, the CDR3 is TGTGCCAGTAGTCCCAGACAGGGTGACTACGAGCAGTACTTC. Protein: CASSPRQGDYEQYF.

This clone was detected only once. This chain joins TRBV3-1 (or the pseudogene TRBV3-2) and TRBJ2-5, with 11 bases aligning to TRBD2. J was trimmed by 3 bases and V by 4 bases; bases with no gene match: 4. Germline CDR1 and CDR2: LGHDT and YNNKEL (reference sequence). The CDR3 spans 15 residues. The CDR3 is CASSRLAGGKETQYF. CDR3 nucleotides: TGTGCCAGCAGCCGATTAGCGGGAGGGAAAGAGACCCAGTACTTC.

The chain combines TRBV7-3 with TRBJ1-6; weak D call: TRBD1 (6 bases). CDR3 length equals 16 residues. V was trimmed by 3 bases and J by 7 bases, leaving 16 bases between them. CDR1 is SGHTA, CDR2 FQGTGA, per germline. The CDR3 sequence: CASSLGHRTTNSPLHF. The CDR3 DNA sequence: TGTGCCAGCAGCTTGGGACACCGGACGACGAATTCACCCCTCCACTTT. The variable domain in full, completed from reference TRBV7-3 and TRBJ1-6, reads GAGVSQTPSNKVTEKGKYVELRCDPISGHTALYWYRQSLGQGPEFLIYFQGTGAADDSGLPNDRFFAVRPEGSVSTLKIQRTERGDSAVYLCASSLGHRTTNSPLHFGNGTRLTVT.

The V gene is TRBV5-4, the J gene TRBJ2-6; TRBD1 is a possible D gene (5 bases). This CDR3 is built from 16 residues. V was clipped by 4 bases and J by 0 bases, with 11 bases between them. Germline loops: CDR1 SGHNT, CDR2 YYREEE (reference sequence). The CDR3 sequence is CASSPDTHSGANVLTF. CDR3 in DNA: TGTGCCAGCAGCCCGGACACCCACTCTGGGGCCAACGTCCTGACTTTC. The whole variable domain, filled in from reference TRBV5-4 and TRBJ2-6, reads ETGVTQSPTHLIKTRGQQVTLRCSSQSGHNTVSWYQQALGQGPQFIFQYYREEENGRGNFPPRFSGLQFPNYSSELNVNALELDDSALYLCASSPDTHSGANVLTFGAGSRLTVL.

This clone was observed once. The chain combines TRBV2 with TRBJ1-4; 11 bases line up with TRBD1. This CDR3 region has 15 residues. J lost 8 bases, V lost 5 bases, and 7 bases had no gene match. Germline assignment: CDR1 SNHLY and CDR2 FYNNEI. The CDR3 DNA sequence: TGTGCCAGCAGTCCCACCGGGACAGGGGGAGAAAAACTGTTTTTT. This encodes CASSPTGTGGEKLFF. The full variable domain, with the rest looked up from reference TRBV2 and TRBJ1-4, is EPEVTQTPSHQVTQMGQEVILRCVPISNHLYFYWYRQILGQKVEFLVSFYNNEISEKSEIFDDQFSVERPDGSNFTLKIRSTKLEDSAMYFCASSPTGTGGEKLFFGSGTQLSVL.

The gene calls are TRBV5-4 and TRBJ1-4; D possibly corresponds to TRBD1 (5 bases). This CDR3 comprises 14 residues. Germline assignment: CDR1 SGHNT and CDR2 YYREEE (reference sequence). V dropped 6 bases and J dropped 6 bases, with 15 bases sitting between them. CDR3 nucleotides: TGTGCCAGCACCGAGGGGAGGAGGGATGAAAAACTGTTTTTT. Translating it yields CASTEGRRDEKLFF.

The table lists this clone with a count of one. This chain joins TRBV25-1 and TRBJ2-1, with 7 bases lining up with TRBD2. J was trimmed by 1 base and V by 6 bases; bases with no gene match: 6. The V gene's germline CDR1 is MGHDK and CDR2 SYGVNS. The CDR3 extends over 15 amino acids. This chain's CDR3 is CASSRPAGSYNEQFF. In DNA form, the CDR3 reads TGTGCCAGCAGCCGACCAGCGGGGTCCTACAATGAGCAGTTCTTC.

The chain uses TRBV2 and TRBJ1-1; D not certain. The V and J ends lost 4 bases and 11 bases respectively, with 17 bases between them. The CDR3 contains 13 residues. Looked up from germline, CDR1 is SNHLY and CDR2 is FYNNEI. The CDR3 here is CASSGRRSPEAFF. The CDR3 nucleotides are TGTGCCAGCAGTGGGAGGAGGTCTCCGGAGGCTTTCTTT. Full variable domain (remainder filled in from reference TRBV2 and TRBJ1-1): EPEVTQTPSHQVTQMGQEVILRCVPISNHLYFYWYRQILGQKVEFLVSFYNNEISEKSEIFDDQFSVERPDGSNFTLKIRSTKLEDSAMYFCASSGRRSPEAFFGQGTRLTVV.

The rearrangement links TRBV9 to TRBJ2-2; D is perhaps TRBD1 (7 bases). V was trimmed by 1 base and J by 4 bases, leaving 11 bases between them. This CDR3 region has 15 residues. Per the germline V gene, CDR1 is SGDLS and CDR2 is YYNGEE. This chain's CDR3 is CASSVQGGVTGELFF. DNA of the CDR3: TGTGCCAGCAGCGTACAGGGGGGAGTCACCGGGGAGCTGTTTTTT.

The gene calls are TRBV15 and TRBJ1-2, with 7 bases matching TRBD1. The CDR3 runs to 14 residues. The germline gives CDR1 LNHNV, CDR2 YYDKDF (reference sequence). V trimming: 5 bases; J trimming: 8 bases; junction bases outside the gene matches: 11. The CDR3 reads CATSPEQGSGGYTF. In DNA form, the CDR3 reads TGTGCCACCAGCCCTGAACAGGGGTCAGGGGGCTACACCTTC.

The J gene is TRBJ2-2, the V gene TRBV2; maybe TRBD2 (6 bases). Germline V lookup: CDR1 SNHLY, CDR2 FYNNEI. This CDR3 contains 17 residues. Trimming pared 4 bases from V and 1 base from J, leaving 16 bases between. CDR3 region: CASSVRVGAGNTGELFF. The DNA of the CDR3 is TGTGCCAGCAGTGTCAGGGTAGGAGCGGGGAACACCGGGGAGCTGTTTTTT. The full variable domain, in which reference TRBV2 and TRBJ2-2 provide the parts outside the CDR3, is EPEVTQTPSHQVTQMGQEVILRCVPISNHLYFYWYRQILGQKVEFLVSFYNNEISEKSEIFDDQFSVERPDGSNFTLKIRSTKLEDSAMYFCASSVRVGAGNTGELFFGEGSRLTVL.

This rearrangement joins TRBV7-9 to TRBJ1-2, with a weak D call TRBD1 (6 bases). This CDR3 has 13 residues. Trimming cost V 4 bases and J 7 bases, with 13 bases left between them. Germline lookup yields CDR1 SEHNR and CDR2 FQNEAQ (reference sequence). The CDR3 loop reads CASSYTGFSGYTF. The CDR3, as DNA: TGTGCCAGCAGCTATACAGGGTTTTCTGGCTACACCTTC.

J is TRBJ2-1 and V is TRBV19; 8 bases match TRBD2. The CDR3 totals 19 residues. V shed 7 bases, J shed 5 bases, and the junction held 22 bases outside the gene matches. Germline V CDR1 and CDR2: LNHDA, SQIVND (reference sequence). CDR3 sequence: CASKGGGQDPLRRNNEQFF. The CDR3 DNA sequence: TGTGCCAGTAAGGGCGGGGGGCAGGACCCGCTCAGAAGGAACAATGAGCAGTTCTTC.